The 18 T cell receptor beta chains below were found in one sample sequenced in a study of cytomegalovirus exposure and HLA in healthy donors. A multiplex PCR was run with 60 Vbeta primers and 13 Jbeta primers. Measured with immunoSEQ multiplex PCR; TCRdb has only the in-frame clones, and not every one. The sample gives some 57,000 clones, 70% of which show up once; roughly a fifth is in the top ten. Sample: PBMCs. The source is a woman in her sixties or seventies in good health and CMV-seropositive.

V gene TRBV6-1 combines with J gene TRBJ2-6, with 10 bases aligning to TRBD2. This CDR3 is 18 amino acids long. Germline CDR1 MNHNS, CDR2 SASEGT. Losses at the gene ends were 4 bases for V and 0 bases for J; bases not matched to a gene: 6. CDR3 nucleotides: TGTGCCAGCAGTGGGTTACTAGCGGGGCTCTCTGGGGCCAACGTCCTGACTTTC. Translated, it gives CASSGLLAGLSGANVLTF.

In its sample, this clone was seen a few times. The CDR3 here is CASSVGSGGTQYF. In nucleotides, the CDR3 is TGTGCCAGCAGCGTAGGCAGCGGTGGTACGCAGTATTTT. The chain combines TRBV9 with TRBJ2-3, with D perhaps matching TRBD2 (5 bases). V was cut by 0 bases and J by 8 bases, with 10 bases left in between. Germline CDR1 and CDR2: SGDLS and YYNGEE. The CDR3 covers 13 residues.

The chain is built from TRBV2 and TRBJ1-4; TRBD1 matches at 7 bases. This CDR3 is built from 14 residues. From germline, CDR1 is SNHLY and CDR2 FYNNEI. V lost 7 bases, J lost 8 bases, and 10 bases stayed unmatched. CDR3 nucleotide sequence: TGTGCCAGCACCTGGGCAGGGGGAGGAGAAAAACTGTTTTTT. Its protein is CASTWAGGGEKLFF. The full variable domain, completed using reference TRBV2 and TRBJ1-4, is EPEVTQTPSHQVTQMGQEVILRCVPISNHLYFYWYRQILGQKVEFLVSFYNNEISEKSEIFDDQFSVERPDGSNFTLKIRSTKLEDSAMYFCASTWAGGGEKLFFGSGTQLSVL.

In its sample, this clone was seen once. This rearrangement joins TRBV7-9 to TRBJ2-5; D perhaps matches TRBD2 (6 bases). The CDR3 runs to 15 residues. V was trimmed by 1 base and J by 5 bases, leaving 14 bases between them. Germline CDR1 and CDR2: SEHNR and FQNEAQ (reference sequence). The CDR3 region has the DNA TGTGCCAGCAGCTTAGTAGGAGGGCCCCCGGAGACCCAGTACTTC. Encoded protein: CASSLVGGPPETQYF.

This chain connects TRBV15 to TRBJ2-2; D is possibly TRBD2 (6 bases). The germline gives CDR1 LNHNV, CDR2 YYDKDF (reference sequence). The V end lost 9 bases, the J end lost 0 bases, and 11 bases lay between the germline ends. The CDR3 consists of 14 residues. CDR3 DNA: TGTGCCACTGTCAGCGGGCCGAACACCGGGGAGCTGTTTTTT. It yields the protein CATVSGPNTGELFF.

The chain combines TRBV5-6 with TRBJ1-4; TRBD1 is a possible D gene (5 bases). Germline lookup yields CDR1 SGHDT and CDR2 YYEEEE. This CDR3 spans 15 amino acids. V lost 0 bases and J 8 bases, leaving 14 bases between the germline ends. In nucleotides, the CDR3 is TGTGCCAGCAGCTTGGGACAAGGGGTTCAGGAAAAACTGTTTTTT. It specifies CASSLGQGVQEKLFF.

The chain employs TRBV4-2 and TRBJ1-1, with a weak D call TRBD1 (6 bases). Trimming left V 0 bases short and J 1 base short, with 12 bases between. The CDR3 totals 16 residues. CDR1 and CDR2 from the germline V gene are LGHNA and YNFKEQ. CDR3 residues: CASSQDRTGWNTEAFF. DNA for the CDR3: TGTGCCAGCAGCCAAGATCGAACAGGGTGGAACACTGAAGCTTTCTTT.

This clone was recorded only once. V is TRBV7-2 and J is TRBJ2-5; TRBD2 matches at 10 bases. This CDR3 is built from 15 residues. The germline V gene encodes CDR1 SGHTA and CDR2 FQGNSA. V gave up 5 bases and J gave up 2 bases; unmatched junction bases: 5. CDR3 sequence reads: CASSPGTSVQETQYF. The CDR3 region has the DNA TGTGCCAGCAGCCCCGGGACTAGCGTTCAAGAGACCCAGTACTTC.

The V and J genes are TRBV28 and TRBJ2-1; TRBD2 aligns across 11 bases. This CDR3 is 16 amino acids long. V shed 6 bases and J 4 bases; nucleotides not matched to a gene: 8. Germline V gene sequence: CDR1 MDHEN, CDR2 SYDVKM. The CDR3 bases are TGTGCCAGCAGGCTTGGTGGGACTAGCGGATACAATGAGCAGTTCTTC. Encoded protein: CASRLGGTSGYNEQFF.

This CDR3 is CASSPSGVEYGYTF. For the CDR3, the DNA is TGTGCCAGCTCACCATCAGGGGTTGAGTATGGCTACACCTTC. The rearrangement joins TRBV18 to TRBJ1-2, with D possibly TRBD1 on 6 matching bases. Trimming left V 2 bases short and J 5 bases short, with 12 bases between. CDR1 and CDR2 (germline): KGHSH, LQKENI. The CDR3 has 14 residues.

The genes are TRBV25-1 and TRBJ2-2, with 9 nucleotides matching TRBD1. This CDR3 is built from 16 residues. V lost 4 bases and J lost 3; bases outside the gene matches: 6. In germline, CDR1 is MGHDK, CDR2 SYGVNS. This CDR3 is CASSAPTGGDTGELFF. For the CDR3, the DNA is TGTGCCAGCAGTGCTCCTACAGGGGGCGACACCGGGGAGCTGTTTTTT.

This clone appeared a few times. The V gene is TRBV29-1, the J gene TRBJ1-3; TRBD1 matches at 9 bases. V dropped 4 bases and J dropped 2; count of bases not matched to a gene: 0. The CDR3 is 13 residues long. From germline, CDR1 is SQVTM and CDR2 ANQGSEA. The CDR3, as DNA: TGCAGCGTTGGACAGGGGGCTGGAAACACCATATATTTT. Translating gives CSVGQGAGNTIYF.

The genes are TRBV4-3 and TRBJ2-5; 11 bases agree with TRBD2. This CDR3 has 15 residues. With V trimmed by 3 bases and J by 11 bases, 11 bases remained unmatched. Germline V lookup: CDR1 LGHNA, CDR2 YSLEER. The CDR3 region has the DNA TGCGCCAGCAGCCAGGGACACACTAGCGGGGGCGGTCAGTACTTC. It translates to CASSQGHTSGGGQYF.

The V call is TRBV4-3, the J call TRBJ1-2; D gene ambiguous. The germline V gene encodes CDR1 LGHNA and CDR2 YSLEER. CDR3 size: 16 residues. Trimming shortened V by 0 bases and J by 4 bases, and 15 bases separated the two germline ends. CDR3 protein: CASSQELSRETYGYTF. In DNA, the CDR3 is TGCGCCAGCAGCCAAGAATTGAGTCGGGAGACCTATGGCTACACCTTC.

The gene calls are TRBV30 and TRBJ1-2, with a tentative D call TRBD1 (6 bases). CDR3 length: 12 residues. Germline V CDR1 and CDR2: GTSNPN, SVGIG (reference sequence). V was shortened by 5 bases and J by 8 bases, with 15 bases between the two germline ends. The CDR3 reads CAWDTGFRGYTF. Written as DNA, the CDR3 is TGTGCCTGGGATACAGGGTTCCGGGGCTACACCTTC.

The rearrangement links TRBV11-2 to TRBJ2-3; 10 nucleotides line up with TRBD2. V shed 3 bases and J 4 bases; nucleotides not matched to a gene: 13. The CDR3 runs to 18 residues. CDR1 SGHAT and CDR2 FQNNGV come from the germline V gene. CDR3 loop: CASSLIGAGTSDADTQYF. CDR3 sequence (DNA): TGTGCCAGCAGCTTGATAGGCGCCGGGACTAGCGATGCAGATACGCAGTATTTT.

CDR3 residues: CASSSNQGYNSPLHF. CDR3 sequence (DNA): TGTGCCAGCAGCTCAAATCAGGGGTATAATTCACCCCTCCACTTT. This chain links TRBV7-9 with TRBJ1-6, with TRBD1 as a possible D gene (6 bases). Trimming removed 4 bases from V and 4 bases from J, with 11 bases in between. Looked up from germline, CDR1 is SEHNR and CDR2 is FQNEAQ (reference sequence). The CDR3 runs to 15 residues.

This clone was detected a few times. The chain joins TRBV6-5 to TRBJ1-2; no clear D. Per germline, CDR1 MNHEY and CDR2 SVGAGI. The CDR3 runs 12 residues. Trimming took off 6 bases at V and 4 bases at J, with 9 bases between the two ends. In DNA form, the CDR3 reads TGTGCCAGCAGCCCCGGTCCCTATGGCTACACCTTC. Translating it yields CASSPGPYGYTF.